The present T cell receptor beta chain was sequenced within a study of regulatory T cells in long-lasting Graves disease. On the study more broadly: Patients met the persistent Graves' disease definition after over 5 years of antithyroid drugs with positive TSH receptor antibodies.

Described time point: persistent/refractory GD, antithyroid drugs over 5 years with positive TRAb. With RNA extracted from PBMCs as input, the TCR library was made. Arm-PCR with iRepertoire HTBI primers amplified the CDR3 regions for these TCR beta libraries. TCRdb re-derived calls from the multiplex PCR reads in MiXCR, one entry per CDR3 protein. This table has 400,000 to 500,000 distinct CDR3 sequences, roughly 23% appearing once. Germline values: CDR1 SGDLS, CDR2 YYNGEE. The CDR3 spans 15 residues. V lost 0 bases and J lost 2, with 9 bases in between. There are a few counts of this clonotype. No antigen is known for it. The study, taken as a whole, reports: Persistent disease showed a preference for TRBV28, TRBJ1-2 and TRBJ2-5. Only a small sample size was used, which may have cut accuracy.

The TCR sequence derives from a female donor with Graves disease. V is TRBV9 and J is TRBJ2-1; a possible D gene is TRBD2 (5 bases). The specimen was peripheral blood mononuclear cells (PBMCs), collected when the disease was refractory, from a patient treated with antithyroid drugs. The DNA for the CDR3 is TGTGCCAGCAGCGTAGCGGGGAATCCCTACAATGAGCAGTTCTTC. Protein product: CASSVAGNPYNEQFF.